These T cell receptor beta chains were read from a single sample in a study of cytomegalovirus exposure and HLA in healthy donors. Profiling relied on immunoSEQ multiplex PCR, and the TCRdb table lists in-frame clones only, not all of them. Of around 150,000 clones in the sample, around 75% were seen once. The sample was PBMCs. Receptor source: a human donor in good health. CDR3s include the opening cysteine and the closing phenylalanine or tryptophan. Fields, in order: CDR3 DNA, CDR3 protein, V gene, D gene, clone size, J gene. The D gene is left open where the match is weak. Size is omitted from some rows. Given values are once, few, many or a class for expanded clones.

TGTGCCAGCAGCCCACCCGGGGGCCAAGAGACCCAGTACTTC | CASSPPGGQETQYF | TRBV9 | NA | NA | TRBJ2-5
TGTGCCAGCAGTGAATTCTGGATTAGCGGTGGTTCCAATGAGCAGTTCTTC | CASSEFWISGGSNEQFF | TRBV2 | NA | NA | TRBJ2-1
TGTGCCAGCAGTAACTTCCAGGGGGCCTTCTATGGCTACACCTTC | CASSNFQGAFYGYTF | TRBV28 | TRBD1 | few | TRBJ1-2
TGTGCCATCAGTGAAACAGGGCGCTCTGGAAACACCATATATTTT | CAISETGRSGNTIYF | TRBV10-3 | NA | NA | TRBJ1-3
TGTGCCACCAGCACCCCGACTAGCGGGGGAGGCCAAACTCGGTACACCGGGGAGCTGTTTTTT | CATSTPTSGGGQTRYTGELFF | TRBV15 | TRBD2 | NA | TRBJ2-2
TGCGCCAGCGGTATCCTAACCGACAGGGTCTACGAGCAGTACTTC | CASGILTDRVYEQYF | TRBV23-1 | TRBD1 | NA | TRBJ2-7
TGTGCCAGCAGCTTCGGGACTCCCAACAATGAGCAGTTCTTC | CASSFGTPNNEQFF | TRBV28 | NA | NA | TRBJ2-1
TGTGCCAGCACTCGGACAGTAAGCACAGATACGCAGTATTTT | CASTRTVSTDTQYF | TRBV7-2 | NA | NA | TRBJ2-3
TGTGCCAGCAGTCCGGCCACAGGGGGCGCCTACGAGCAGTACTTC | CASSPATGGAYEQYF | TRBV27 | TRBD1 | NA | TRBJ2-7
TGTGCCAGCAGCGTTGGACTAGCGGGAGAGCAAGATACGCAGTATTTT | CASSVGLAGEQDTQYF | TRBV9 | TRBD2 | few | TRBJ2-3
TGTGCCAGCAGTACGCAGGTGAACTCCTACAATGAGCAGTTCTTC | CASSTQVNSYNEQFF | TRBV6-1 | NA | NA | TRBJ2-1
TGTGCCAGCAGCAAAGGTCCGGGAAGGGGGCAGCCCCAGCATTTT | CASSKGPGRGQPQHF | TRBV21-1 | NA | NA | TRBJ1-5
TGTGCCAGCAGCCCAGCGGATTCTAGCGGGAGCACAGATACGCAGTATTTT | CASSPADSSGSTDTQYF | TRBV4-2 | TRBD2 | NA | TRBJ2-3
TGTGCCAGCAGCATTTCGGGACTAGCGGGAGGGCCCGGAGATACGCAGTATTTT | CASSISGLAGGPGDTQYF | TRBV25-1 | TRBD2 | NA | TRBJ2-3
TGCGCCAGCAGCTTGGAAGTGGGAGACTACTATGGCTACACCTTC | CASSLEVGDYYGYTF | TRBV5-1 | NA | NA | TRBJ1-2
TGTGCCGGGCGTAGGGGTGTCGACACTGAAGCTTTCTTT | CAGRRGVDTEAFF | TRBV6-5 | NA | NA | TRBJ1-1
TGCGCCAGCAGTGAGCGGGACGAGCAGTACTTC | CASSERDEQYF | TRBV10-2 | NA | NA | TRBJ2-7
TGTGCCAGCAGTTACCTCGGACAGGGCTTAGAGACCCAGTACTTC | CASSYLGQGLETQYF | TRBV6-5 | TRBD1 | NA | TRBJ2-5
TGTGCCAGCAGCCAAGAAGCAGGCGGGAGATTCAACGAGCAGTACTTC | CASSQEAGGRFNEQYF | TRBV4-2 | TRBD2 | once | TRBJ2-7
TGTGCCAGCAGTGACGGTTGGGGCCCGTCCTACGAGCAGTACTTC | CASSDGWGPSYEQYF | TRBV6-4 | NA | NA | TRBJ2-7
TGCGCCAGCAGCCTCGGCGGGGGGGCCCGGGAGACCCAGTACTTC | CASSLGGGARETQYF | TRBV5-1 | TRBD2 | NA | TRBJ2-5
TGTGCCAGCAGCCGGGACAGGGGGTACGAGCAGTACTTC | CASSRDRGYEQYF | TRBV11-3 | TRBD1 | NA | TRBJ2-7
TGTGCCAGCAGCTTCGGGACAGTCCAAGAGACCCAGTACTTC | CASSFGTVQETQYF | TRBV13 | TRBD1 | NA | TRBJ2-5
TGTGCCAGCAGTCCTACGTGGGGGGGCACTGATCAGCCCCAGCATTTT | CASSPTWGGTDQPQHF | TRBV27 | NA | once | TRBJ1-5
TGTGCCAGCAGCTCTAGCGCCGGGACAGCTAATTCACCCCTCCACTTT | CASSSSAGTANSPLHF | TRBV7-2 | TRBD1 | NA | TRBJ1-6
TGTGCCAGCAGCTTAGTCGCGGGACTAGCTACTTCCTACGAGCAGTACTTC | CASSLVAGLATSYEQYF | TRBV7-2 | TRBD2 | few | TRBJ2-7
TGTGCCAGCAGCGAAAGGCTAGCGGGGAACAATGAGCAGTTCTTC | CASSERLAGNNEQFF | TRBV9 | TRBD2 | NA | TRBJ2-1
TGTGCCATCTGGCCAGGGGAATCCAGCAATCAGCCCCAGCATTTT | CAIWPGESSNQPQHF | TRBV10-3 | NA | NA | TRBJ1-5
TGTGCCAGCAGAACGGGACACAGGAACACTGAAGCTTTCTTT | CASRTGHRNTEAFF | TRBV28 | NA | few | TRBJ1-1
TGTGCCAGCAGCCTCCGGTGGAGCGGGGGGGCATCCGGGGAGCTGTTTTTT | CASSLRWSGGASGELFF | TRBV7-9 | TRBD2 | NA | TRBJ2-2
TGCAGCGTTGCTGACAGGGAGTATACCAAAAACATTCAGTACTTC | CSVADREYTKNIQYF | TRBV29-1 | TRBD1 | few | TRBJ2-4
TGTGCCAGCAGCTCTATCCTCCCAATCAATCAGCCCCAGCATTTT | CASSSILPINQPQHF | TRBV28 | NA | NA | TRBJ1-5
TGTGCCAGCAGTATCGGACACCCCAATCAGCCCCAGCATTTT | CASSIGHPNQPQHF | TRBV27 | NA | NA | TRBJ1-5
TGTGCCAGTAGTATTGGGACAGGGAAAGGTCAGCCCCAGCATTTT | CASSIGTGKGQPQHF | TRBV19 | TRBD1 | NA | TRBJ1-5
TGTGCCTGGAGTGTACGAGGAACCTATGGCTACACCTTC | CAWSVRGTYGYTF | TRBV30 | NA | once | TRBJ1-2
TGTGCCAGCATTAGGAGAGGGGGAGGGTCCTACAATGAGCAGTTCTTC | CASIRRGGGSYNEQFF | TRBV2 | NA | NA | TRBJ2-1
TGCGCCAGCAGCTTAAGCGGGGGGGCCGTTTACGAGCAGTACTTC | CASSLSGGAVYEQYF | TRBV5-1 | TRBD2 | NA | TRBJ2-7
TGTGCCAGCAGCCGTGGACTAGCGGGAGGGTTAGATACGCAGTATTTT | CASSRGLAGGLDTQYF | TRBV6-4 | TRBD2 | NA | TRBJ2-3
TGCGCCAGCAGCCGCGAACCGGGACTAGCACCCTTCAATGAGCAGTTCTTC | CASSREPGLAPFNEQFF | TRBV4-3 | TRBD2 | NA | TRBJ2-1
TGTGCCAGCAGCCCTCTGGCCGAGCAGTACTTC | CASSPLAEQYF | TRBV6-8 | NA | NA | TRBJ2-7
TGTGCCAGCAGTCCTTCTGGCGGGAACACTGAAGCTTTCTTT | CASSPSGGNTEAFF | TRBV6-5 | NA | few | TRBJ1-1
TGTGCCAGCAGCCCCAAAGCCGCGGCGGGACAGACCCCTTCCTACGAGCAGTACTTC | CASSPKAAAGQTPSYEQYF | TRBV7-3 | NA | once | TRBJ2-7
TGTGCCAGCAGCGTAGTTGGCTCTGGACAGGGTGAAGCTTTCTTT | CASSVVGSGQGEAFF | TRBV9 | TRBD1 | NA | TRBJ1-1
TGCGCCAGCACAGGGAACGACAGGACTAGCCTTTCCACAGATACGCAGTATTTT | CASTGNDRTSLSTDTQYF | TRBV5-1 | TRBD2 | NA | TRBJ2-3
TGTGCCAGTAGCCTACAGGGGAGGAGGACTGAAGCTTTCTTT | CASSLQGRRTEAFF | TRBV19 | TRBD1 | NA | TRBJ1-1
TGTGCCAGCAGCTTAGTGGGGGGGGGAGATGGCTACACCTTC | CASSLVGGGDGYTF | TRBV7-8 | NA | NA | TRBJ1-2
TGTGCCAGCTCAGGGGAGAACCGGGTGGAAGCTTTCTTT | CASSGENRVEAFF | TRBV18 | NA | once | TRBJ1-1
TGTGCCAGCAGTGAACTAGGGGGTAACACTGAAGCTTTCTTT | CASSELGGNTEAFF | TRBV6-1 | NA | NA | TRBJ1-1
TGTGCCAGCAGCATCGACCCGACAGTTGGCTACACCTTC | CASSIDPTVGYTF | TRBV13 | NA | NA | TRBJ1-2
TGTGCCAGCAGTTTATTGGCGGGAGTGATCTACGAGCAGTACTTC | CASSLLAGVIYEQYF | TRBV27 | TRBD2 | once | TRBJ2-7
TGTGCCAGCAGTGGACTAGCGGGGGCAGATACGCAGTATTTT | CASSGLAGADTQYF | TRBV6-4 | TRBD2 | NA | TRBJ2-3
TGTGCCAGCAGCTCCAGGCTCCATGGTCACAATGAGCAGTTCTTC | CASSSRLHGHNEQFF | TRBV7-9 | NA | NA | TRBJ2-1
TGTGCCAGCAGCAGGACAGTAGCACAATACAATGAGCAGTTCTTC | CASSRTVAQYNEQFF | TRBV6-6 | NA | once | TRBJ2-1
TGTGCCAGCAGCTCCCAATTAACCGGGACTAGCGTACAAGAGACCCAGTACTTC | CASSSQLTGTSVQETQYF | TRBV7-2 | TRBD2 | NA | TRBJ2-5
TGTGCCAGCAGTGAGAGATCAGGGGGCAGGGCCGGGGAGCTGTTTTTT | CASSERSGGRAGELFF | TRBV25-1 | TRBD1 | few | TRBJ2-2
TGTGCCAGTAGTTCGGCGGCGGGGCTAGTAGATACGCAGTATTTT | CASSSAAGLVDTQYF | TRBV19 | NA | NA | TRBJ2-3
TGTGCCAGCAGCCCCCGGGGGGGGGCCACCGGGGAGCTGTTTTTT | CASSPRGGATGELFF | TRBV5-4 | TRBD2 | NA | TRBJ2-2
TGTGCCTGGAGTGTAGGAGCGGGGGGGGCAGATACGCAGTATTTT | CAWSVGAGGADTQYF | TRBV30 | TRBD2 | NA | TRBJ2-3